Listed below are T cell receptor beta chains from one sample, sequenced in a study of blood T cell repertoires in COVID-19. Clones were sequenced by immunoSEQ multiplex PCR, and TCRdb holds only the in-frame ones, with some missing. The table includes around 60,000 clones, nearly 95% detected once. Sequenced material: peripheral blood. The source of these receptors is a man aged 45-60 years with active COVID-19. The CDR3 runs from the conserved cysteine through the conserved F or W. The D gene is left open where the match is weak. The size field is filled for only some rows; it gives once, few, many or a size class.

V	size	D	J	DNA	CDR3
TRBV11-2	-	TRBD1	TRBJ2-5	TGTGCCAGCAGCTCAGAGGGACAGGGATTGCAAGAGACCCAGTACTTC	CASSSEGQGLQETQYF
TRBV3-1/TRBV3-2	-	TRBD2	TRBJ2-1	TGTGCCAGCACCCTAAGTTCGACTAGCGGGAGGGCGCAGTTCTTC	CASTLSSTSGRAQFF
TRBV19	-	TRBD2	TRBJ2-5	TGTGCCAGTAGTATAGGAGGCGGGAGGGCCGGAGAGACCCAGTACTTC	CASSIGGGRAGETQYF
TRBV5-8	-	-	TRBJ1-6	TGTGCCAGCAGGGAGAATAATTCACCCCTCCACTTT	CASRENNSPLHF
TRBV19	few	TRBD2	TRBJ2-7	TGTGCCAGTAGTGGTTATACTAGCGGGAGCTCCTACGAGCAGTACTTC	CASSGYTSGSSYEQYF
TRBV5-4	-	-	TRBJ1-2	TGTGCCAGCAGCGCCTCCGCGGTATATGGCTACACCTTC	CASSASAVYGYTF
TRBV20-1	-	-	TRBJ1-2	TGCAGTGCCCCCAGGGAATACTTC	CSAPREYF
TRBV19	-	-	TRBJ1-5	TGTGCCAGTAGTGGACAGACCAATCAGCCCCAGCATTTT	CASSGQTNQPQHF
TRBV4-2	-	-	TRBJ1-1	TGTGCCAGCAGCCAGGAACCCGGGACTGAAGCTTTCTTT	CASSQEPGTEAFF
TRBV4-3	-	TRBD1	TRBJ1-6	TGCGCCAGCAGCCAAGGACAGGGATTGCCACCCCTCCACTTT	CASSQGQGLPPLHF
TRBV9	-	-	TRBJ1-2	TGTGCCAGCAGCGTATGGTGGGGGCCCGTCGATGGCTACACCTTC	CASSVWWGPVDGYTF
TRBV24-1	-	-	TRBJ2-1	TGTGCCACCAGTGATTTGCTATGTATGGTAATCTACAATGAGCAGTTCTTC	CATSDLLCMVIYNEQFF
TRBV4-1	once	-	TRBJ1-1	TGCGCCAGCAGCCAAGAACAGGGAGAAATGAACACTGAAGCTTTCTTT	CASSQEQGEMNTEAFF
TRBV7-9	once	-	TRBJ1-1	TGTGCCAGCAGCTTAACAGGGCTAGCTGAAGCTTTCTTT	CASSLTGLAEAFF
TRBV6-5	-	TRBD1	TRBJ1-4	TGTGCCAGCAGTTACTACGCCCCCCACAGGGGTAAACTGTTTTTT	CASSYYAPHRGKLFF
TRBV6-2/TRBV6-3	-	-	TRBJ1-1	TGTGCCAGCAGTTCCCAGGAGAACACTGAAGCTTTCTTT	CASSSQENTEAFF
TRBV5-1	-	-	TRBJ1-1	TGCGCCAGCAGCTCCGCGGCCCTAAACACTGAAGCTTTCTTT	CASSSAALNTEAFF
TRBV10-1	-	-	TRBJ2-7	TGCGCCAGGGGTGACCGGGTCTCTCGGAGGGAGCAGTACTTC	CARGDRVSRREQYF